These 27 T cell receptor beta chains were sequenced from one sample in a study of blood T cell repertoires in COVID-19. Sequencing was performed with immunoSEQ multiplex PCR; in TCRdb, only in-frame clones are kept and a portion is missing. The sample holds approximately 200,000 clones; about 91% are singletons and the top ten take about 9.3%. The sample consisted of PBMCs or T cells enriched from blood (not recorded which). The source is a young man with acute COVID-19.

The chain uses TRBV7-9 and TRBJ1-5, with TRBD1 as a possible D gene (5 bases). The CDR3 totals 16 residues. The germline V and J ends were trimmed by 2 bases and 2 bases, with 13 bases remaining between them. The V gene's germline CDR1 is SEHNR and CDR2 FQNEAQ (reference sequence). The CDR3 here is CASSLSSGGGNQPQHF. CDR3 nucleotide sequence: TGTGCCAGCAGCTTATCTTCGGGGGGAGGCAATCAGCCCCAGCATTTT.

This chain links TRBV27 with TRBJ1-5; weak D call: TRBD1 (6 bases). Germline V gives CDR1 MNHEY, CDR2 SMNVEV (reference sequence). There are 13 residues in the CDR3. Trimming pared 4 bases from V and 11 bases from J, leaving 15 bases between. The DNA for the CDR3 is TGTGCCAGCAGTTCCCAGGGGAAGCTAACCCAGCATTTT. Translating gives CASSSQGKLTQHF.

The rearrangement uses TRBV5-1 and TRBJ1-3; 8 bases agree with TRBD1. With V trimmed by 0 bases and J by 0 bases, 5 bases remained unmatched. CDR1 is SGHRS and CDR2 is YFSETQ in the germline V gene. The CDR3 totals 17 residues. This chain's CDR3 is CASSLALGQGSGNTIYF. The CDR3 DNA follows: TGCGCCAGCAGCTTGGCACTAGGACAGGGCTCTGGAAACACCATATATTTT.

The V gene is TRBV7-9, the J gene TRBJ2-7; 7 positions match TRBD2. The CDR3 sequence is 14 residues long. V dropped 5 bases and J dropped 4; count of bases not matched to a gene: 8. Germline V gene sequence: CDR1 SEHNR, CDR2 FQNEAQ (reference sequence). The CDR3 DNA sequence: TGTGCCAGCAGCAAAGGACTAGTTGGGTACGAGCAGTACTTC. Translating gives CASSKGLVGYEQYF.

This chain joins TRBV5-1 and TRBJ1-1; D uncertain. The CDR3 is made up of 13 amino acids. V was cut by 5 bases and J by 1 base, with 9 bases left in between. In germline, CDR1 is SGHRS, CDR2 YFSETQ. The CDR3 here is CASSIGENTEAFF. CDR3 in DNA: TGCGCCAGCAGTATCGGGGAGAACACTGAAGCTTTCTTT.

The V call is TRBV25-1, the J call TRBJ2-6; 9 bases match TRBD1. From germline, CDR1 is MGHDK and CDR2 SYGVNS. V lost 11 bases, J lost 0 bases, and 8 bases stayed unmatched. The CDR3 loop spans 16 amino acids. CDR3 sequence (DNA): TGTGCCTCAACAGGGGGCGCTTCCTCTGGGGCCAACGTCCTGACTTTC. Translation: CASTGGASSGANVLTF.

This chain connects TRBV5-1 to TRBJ2-2; 12 positions match TRBD2. Germline CDR1 and CDR2: SGHRS and YFSETQ. Trimming took 6 bases from V and 6 from J; bases not matched to a gene: 6. This CDR3 is 15 amino acids long. For the CDR3, the DNA is TGCGCCAGCACCTCAGGACTAGCGGGATCCGGGGAGCTGTTTTTT. Its translation is CASTSGLAGSGELFF.

CDR3 amino acids: CASYKTGTGIDEQYF. For the CDR3, the DNA is TGTGCCAGCTATAAAACCGGGACAGGGATCGACGAGCAGTACTTC. V usage is TRBV2 and J usage is TRBJ2-7; 9 nucleotides match TRBD1. Germline values: CDR1 SNHLY, CDR2 FYNNEI. This CDR3 region has 15 residues. V lost 8 bases and J lost 5; bases outside the gene matches: 13.

The chain carries TRBV10-3 and TRBJ1-5; TRBD1 matches at 9 bases. The J segment lost 4 bases and the V segment lost 10 bases, leaving 11 bases of the junction unmatched. Germline V CDR1 and CDR2: ENHRY, SYGVKD. This CDR3 contains 15 residues. The CDR3 DNA reads TGTGCCAGCGGGGGCGGACAGGGGAGTAATCAGCCCCAGCATTTT. It specifies CASGGGQGSNQPQHF.

The chain's CDR3 is CASSLVRGRTPNIQYF. The CDR3 bases are TGTGCCAGCAGCTTAGTAAGGGGTCGAACGCCAAACATTCAGTACTTC. The chain has TRBV11-2 and TRBJ2-4; weak D call: TRBD1 (5 bases). V lost 1 base and J lost 6, with 16 bases in between. Germline CDR1 reads SGHAT; CDR2 reads FQNNGV. CDR3 length: 16 residues.

The genes are TRBV13 and TRBJ1-1; D gene uncertain. This CDR3 contains 12 residues. The V gene's germline CDR1 is PRHDT and CDR2 FYEKMQ (reference sequence). Trimming removed 5 bases at V and 1 base at J, with 5 bases between. CDR3 sequence reads: CASSPGNTEAFF. CDR3 in DNA: TGTGCCAGCAGCCCCGGGAACACTGAAGCTTTCTTT.

The V gene is TRBV7-3, the J gene TRBJ2-2; D remains ambiguous. The germline V gene encodes CDR1 SGHTA and CDR2 FQGTGA. CDR3 size: 13 residues. Trimming took 6 bases from V and 2 from J, leaving 7 bases between them. The CDR3 reads CASRYTNTGELFF. The CDR3 bases are TGTGCCAGCAGGTACACCAACACCGGGGAGCTGTTTTTT. The complete variable domain, with remaining parts taken from reference TRBV7-3 and TRBJ2-2, reads GAGVSQTPSNKVTEKGKYVELRCDPISGHTALYWYRQSLGQGPEFLIYFQGTGAADDSGLPNDRFFAVRPEGSVSTLKIQRTERGDSAVYLCASRYTNTGELFFGEGSRLTVL.

This clone was counted only a few times. The chain recombines TRBV5-1 with TRBJ1-2; 9 nucleotides match TRBD1. Losses at the gene ends were 4 bases for V and 6 bases for J; bases not matched to a gene: 10. Germline-derived CDR1 and CDR2 are SGHRS and YFSETQ. CDR3 size: 15 residues. The CDR3 DNA reads TGCGCCAGCAGCGGGACGGACAGGGGCGGCAATGGCTACACCTTC. Protein sequence: CASSGTDRGGNGYTF.

The CDR3 region is CSARVHNTIYF. The CDR3 DNA reads TGCAGTGCTAGAGTTCATAACACCATATATTTT. The rearrangement joins TRBV20-1 to TRBJ1-3; no clear D. CDR1 and CDR2 (germline): DFQATT, SNEGSKA (reference sequence). The CDR3 covers 11 residues. V was clipped by 1 base and J by 7 bases, with 5 bases between them.

This chain connects TRBV20-1 to TRBJ2-1; no definite D call. Germline V gene sequence: CDR1 DFQATT, CDR2 SNEGSKA (reference sequence). V was pared by 3 bases and J by 12 bases, with 12 bases between. The CDR3 is 11 residues long. CDR3: CSASKALGQFF. The CDR3 DNA follows: TGCAGTGCTAGTAAGGCCCTAGGGCAGTTCTTC.

The genes are TRBV11-2 and TRBJ1-1, with TRBD1 matching 9 bases. Germline CDR1 and CDR2: SGHAT and FQNNGV. V lost 4 bases and J lost 0; bases outside the gene matches: 9. This CDR3 has 17 residues. In DNA form, the CDR3 reads TGTGCCAGCAGCTCAGGGACAGGGAGGTTTCTGAACACTGAAGCTTTCTTT. This codes for CASSSGTGRFLNTEAFF.

The genes are TRBV4-1 and TRBJ2-7, with D perhaps matching TRBD1 (5 bases). Germline CDR1 reads MGHRA; CDR2 reads YSYEKL. This CDR3 spans 13 amino acids. V shed 8 bases and J shed 6 bases, with 17 bases lying between them. The CDR3 here is CASSQVPEGEQYF. Here the CDR3 DNA reads TGCGCCAGCTCACAGGTCCCAGAAGGCGAGCAGTACTTC.

The chain joins TRBV9 to TRBJ2-7; the match to TRBD1 covers 9 bases. With V trimmed by 6 bases and J by 1 base, 5 bases remained unmatched. CDR3 length: 14 residues. Germline CDR1 reads SGDLS; CDR2 reads YYNGEE. CDR3 DNA: TGTGCCAGCAACTCGGGACAGGGTTCCTACGAGCAGTACTTC. This gives the protein CASNSGQGSYEQYF.

CDR3 residues: CASSDGRGETQYF. CDR3 bases: TGCGCCAGCAGTGACGGTCGCGGGGAGACCCAGTACTTC. V is TRBV10-1 and J is TRBJ2-5; D is perhaps TRBD2 (5 bases). Between the trimmed V and J ends, which lost 3 bases and 5 bases, there was a span of 10 bases. The CDR3 totals 13 residues. Germline CDR1 reads WNHNN; CDR2 reads SYGVQD (reference sequence).

There are a few counts of this clone. J is TRBJ1-2 and V is TRBV28, with D hard to call. V lost 3 bases to trimming and J lost 3 bases, with 11 bases between them. The germline V gene encodes CDR1 MDHEN and CDR2 SYDVKM. The CDR3 loop spans 14 amino acids. CDR3 in DNA: TGTGCCAGCAGTTTGGCAGAACCTTACTATGGCTACACCTTC. Translated, it gives CASSLAEPYYGYTF.

About this clone itself: The same CDR3 can be traced to other DNA sequences in this sample. The chain employs TRBV2 and TRBJ1-4; 11 bases match TRBD1. V lost 6 bases to trimming and J lost 7 bases; unmatched junction nucleotides: 4. The CDR3 spans 14 residues. Germline values: CDR1 SNHLY, CDR2 FYNNEI. The CDR3 region is CASSGQGAGEKLFF. In nucleotides, the CDR3 is TGTGCCAGCAGCGGACAGGGGGCGGGTGAAAAACTGTTTTTT. Drawing the rest from reference TRBV2 and TRBJ1-4, the complete variable domain is EPEVTQTPSHQVTQMGQEVILRCVPISNHLYFYWYRQILGQKVEFLVSFYNNEISEKSEIFDDQFSVERPDGSNFTLKIRSTKLEDSAMYFCASSGQGAGEKLFFGSGTQLSVL.

The genes are TRBV27 and TRBJ1-1; D unclear. This CDR3 is 14 amino acids long. V was pared by 5 bases and J by 4 bases, with 14 bases between. In germline, CDR1 is MNHEY, CDR2 SMNVEV (reference sequence). The CDR3 here is CASSPGSRATEAFF. The CDR3 nucleotides read TGTGCCAGCAGTCCGGGGTCTCGGGCCACTGAAGCTTTCTTT.

The chain combines TRBV7-3 with TRBJ1-5; tentatively, D is TRBD1 (5 bases). The CDR3 extends over 14 amino acids. The germline V gene encodes CDR1 SGHTA and CDR2 FQGTGA. V was trimmed by 5 bases and J by 2 bases, leaving 10 bases between them. The CDR3 sequence: CASSPGGGNQPQHF. DNA of the CDR3: TGTGCCAGCAGCCCTGGGGGGGGCAATCAGCCCCAGCATTTT.

This clone was seen just once. The J gene is TRBJ2-1, the V gene TRBV27; 9 nucleotides match TRBD1. Germline V gives CDR1 MNHEY, CDR2 SMNVEV (reference sequence). V was clipped by 5 bases and J by 7 bases; unmatched bases: 12. The CDR3 runs to 16 residues. The CDR3: CASSRDLGTGLNEQFF. CDR3 coding DNA: TGTGCCAGCAGTCGTGACCTGGGGACAGGGTTGAATGAGCAGTTCTTC.

V is TRBV7-2 and J is TRBJ2-1, with 8 bases aligning to TRBD2. Germline CDR1 SGHTA, CDR2 FQGNSA. Losses at the gene ends were 1 base for V and 2 bases for J; bases not matched to a gene: 13. This CDR3 is built from 19 residues. Here the CDR3 reads CASSLGAGGPSLPYNEQFF. In DNA, the CDR3 is TGTGCCAGCAGCTTAGGGGCGGGAGGACCCTCTTTACCCTACAATGAGCAGTTCTTC.

The CDR3 DNA is TGTGCCAGCAGTTTACAGGGAATAAGCACTGAAGCTTTCTTT. Protein: CASSLQGISTEAFF. The chain links TRBV28 to TRBJ1-1, with a weak D call TRBD1 (5 bases). Trimming shortened V by 2 bases and J by 4 bases, and 11 bases separated the two germline ends. This CDR3 has 14 amino acids. Germline loops: CDR1 MDHEN, CDR2 SYDVKM.

This chain connects TRBV5-6 to TRBJ2-1, with TRBD2 matching 9 bases. CDR1 is SGHDT, CDR2 YYEEEE, per germline. V lost 3 bases to trimming and J lost 2 bases; unmatched junction nucleotides: 6. CDR3 length equals 16 residues. The CDR3 spells CASSYKSGRTYNEQFF. The CDR3 region has the DNA TGTGCCAGCAGCTACAAAAGCGGGAGGACCTACAATGAGCAGTTCTTC.